The entry below describes one TCR beta chain. This clonotype appeared a few times. Its binding antigen is unknown. No base quality values were provided; no much bigger clone lies one nucleotide off. V is trimmed back by 6 bases and J by 5 bases, and the junction contains 9 bases that no gene match accounts for. The CDR3 runs 16 amino acids, cysteine and phenylalanine included. Only the CDR3 DNA stays, 48 bases, in frame from base 1. Sequences LGHNA (CDR1) and YNFKEQ (CDR2) are obtained from the germline V gene. The library was generated by PCR. The sample was run on an Illumina HiSeq 2500. TCR libraries were prepared with molecular barcoding, using unique molecular identifiers to normalize TCRbeta repertoire quantification. In-frame beta chains were kept once TCRdb had trimmed the public reads at Q25 with fastp and called clones with MiXCR. Each CDR3 protein appears once, grouped with its most common genes and DNA. The sample table lists about 610,000 distinct CDR3 sequences, roughly 10% of them with a count of one. The ten largest clones capture 3.5% to 5% of the sample.

This entry comes from a study of T-cell reconstitution after alpha-beta-depleted transplantation in children (dated by TCRdb to the mid-2010s). Concerning the study at large: The study quantitatively tracked T-cell immune reconstitution after TCRalphabeta/CD19-depleted allogeneic hematopoietic cell transplantation in children using TCR repertoire profiling.

The specimen was PBMCs from the stem cell graft donor, collected from the stem cell graft. The TCR originated in a human donor who donated a stem cell graft to a child with acute myeloid leukemia. Recombination connected TRBV4-2 to TRBJ2-3; a stretch of 12 junction bases matches TRBD1. Here is the DNA: TGTGCCAGCAGGCGGGGACAGGGGGCATTGGGAGATACGCAGTATTTT. This encodes CASRRGQGALGDTQYF.